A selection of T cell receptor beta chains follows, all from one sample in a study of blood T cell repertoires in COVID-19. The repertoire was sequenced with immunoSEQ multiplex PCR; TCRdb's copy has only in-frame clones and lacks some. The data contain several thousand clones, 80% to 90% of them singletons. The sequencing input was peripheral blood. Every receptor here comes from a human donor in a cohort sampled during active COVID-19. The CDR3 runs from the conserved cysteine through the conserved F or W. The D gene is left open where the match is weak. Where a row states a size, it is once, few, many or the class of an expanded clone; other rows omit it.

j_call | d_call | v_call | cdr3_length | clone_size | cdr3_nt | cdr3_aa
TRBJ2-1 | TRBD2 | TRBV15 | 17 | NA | TGTGCCACCAGCAGAGATCCCCTAGCGGGAGTCTACAATGAGCAGTTCTTC | CATSRDPLAGVYNEQFF
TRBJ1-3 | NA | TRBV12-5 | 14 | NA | TGTGCTAGTGGTTTGGACAGTCCGGGAAACACCATATATTTT | CASGLDSPGNTIYF
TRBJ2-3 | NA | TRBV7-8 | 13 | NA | TGTGCCAGCAGCTTTCTGAGCACAGATACGCAGTATTTT | CASSFLSTDTQYF
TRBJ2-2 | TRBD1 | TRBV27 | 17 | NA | TGTGCCAGCAGTTTATCCTCCAGCTCAGGGGGCACCGGGGAGCTGTTTTTT | CASSLSSSSGGTGELFF
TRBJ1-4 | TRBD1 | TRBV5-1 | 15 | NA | TGCGCCAGCAGGTCAGGGGGCGAATTAAATGAAAAACTGTTTTTT | CASRSGGELNEKLFF
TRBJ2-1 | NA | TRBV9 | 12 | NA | TGTGCCAGCAGCATCCAGGGATATGAGCAGTTCTTC | CASSIQGYEQFF
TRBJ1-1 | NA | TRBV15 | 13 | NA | TGTGCCACCAGCAGTGCGGGGGACACTGAAGCTTTCTTT | CATSSAGDTEAFF
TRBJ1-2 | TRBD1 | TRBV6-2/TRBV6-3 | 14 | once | TGTGCCAGCAGTTACAACAGGGACAGCTATGGCTACACCTTC | CASSYNRDSYGYTF
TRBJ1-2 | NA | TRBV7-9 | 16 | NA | TGTGCCAGCATAAAAAATGGGCAGGCACTCAACTATGGCTACACCTTC | CASIKNGQALNYGYTF
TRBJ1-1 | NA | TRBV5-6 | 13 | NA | TGTGCCAGCAGCCCCCAAAAGAACACTGAAGCTTTCTTT | CASSPQKNTEAFF
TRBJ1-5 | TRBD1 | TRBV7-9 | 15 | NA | TGTGCCAGCAGCTTAGGAGGACAGGGGAGTCAGCCCCAGCATTTT | CASSLGGQGSQPQHF